One T cell receptor beta chain is described in this entry. The record originates from a study of control samples from healthy donors and cancer patients. Some clones are missing from TCRdb's copy, which holds only in-frame ones; the method was immunoSEQ multiplex PCR. The data hold 150,000 to 200,000 clones, with about 93% observed a single time. Input material: blood. The clonotype originates from a man aged 18 to 35 in good health.

The CDR3 is CASSLDSPIMNTEAFF. The CDR3 nucleotides are TGTGCCAGCTCACTTGACAGCCCTATTATGAACACTGAAGCTTTCTTT. The J gene is TRBJ1-1, the V gene TRBV18, with a weak D call TRBD1 (5 bases). Trimming left V 4 bases short and J 0 bases short, with 15 bases between. Germline CDR1 is KGHSH and CDR2 is LQKENI. The CDR3 has 16 amino acids.